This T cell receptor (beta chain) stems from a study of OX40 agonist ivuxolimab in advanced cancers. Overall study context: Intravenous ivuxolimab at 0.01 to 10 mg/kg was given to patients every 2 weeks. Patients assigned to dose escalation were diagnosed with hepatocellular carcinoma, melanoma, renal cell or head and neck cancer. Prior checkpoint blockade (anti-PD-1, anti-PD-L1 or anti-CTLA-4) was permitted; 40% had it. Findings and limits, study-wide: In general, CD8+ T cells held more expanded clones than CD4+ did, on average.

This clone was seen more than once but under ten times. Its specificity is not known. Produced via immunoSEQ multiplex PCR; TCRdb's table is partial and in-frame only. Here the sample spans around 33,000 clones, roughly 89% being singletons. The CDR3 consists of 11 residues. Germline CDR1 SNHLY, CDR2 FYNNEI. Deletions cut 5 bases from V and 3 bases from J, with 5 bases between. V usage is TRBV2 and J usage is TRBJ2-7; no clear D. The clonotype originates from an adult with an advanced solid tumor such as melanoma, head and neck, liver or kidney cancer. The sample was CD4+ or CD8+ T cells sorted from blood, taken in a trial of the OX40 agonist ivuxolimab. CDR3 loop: CASSPYYEQYF. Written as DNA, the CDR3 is TGTGCCAGCAGTCCTTACTACGAGCAGTACTTC. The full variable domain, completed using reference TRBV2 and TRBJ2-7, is EPEVTQTPSHQVTQMGQEVILRCVPISNHLYFYWYRQILGQKVEFLVSFYNNEISEKSEIFDDQFSVERPDGSNFTLKIRSTKLEDSAMYFCASSPYYEQYFGPGTRLTVT.